This T cell receptor (beta chain) stems from a study of T cell responses to AZD1222 COVID-19 vaccine. As concerns this clone: Its target is not known.

Profiled with immunoSEQ multiplex PCR; TCRdb holds only in-frame clones, not every one. The sample contains approximately 97,000 clones, roughly 84% of which appear only once. The germline gives CDR1 SGHTA, CDR2 FQGNSA. The V and J ends lost 3 bases and 4 bases respectively, with 12 bases between them. The CDR3 is 14 residues long. Study results and caveats: Scientists sampled the repertoires only once the peak T cell response had passed. Spike as a whole was targeted by vaccine-associated CD4 TCRs, dominant at 160-218 and 743-854. There were mostly white British donors and more females than males, and clonal diversity was possibly underestimated.

The clonotype comes from an adult in good health. The chain uses TRBV7-2 and TRBJ1-1; D unresolved. The sequenced sample was peripheral blood, obtained on day 0 of AZD1222 vaccination. The DNA for the CDR3 is TGTGCCAGCAGCTTGGGAGGGCACGGCACTGAAGCTTTCTTT. As protein: CASSLGGHGTEAFF.